This T cell receptor beta chain appears in the sequencing data of a study of CD4+ T cells in melanoma (dated by TCRdb to between 2021 and 2024). With respect to the entire study: Neoantigen-specific CD4+ T cells in human melanoma were what the study investigated. Points the paper makes about the study in general: The report described a correlation between neoantigen-specific CD4+ T cells and the function of CD8+ T cells, macrophages and B cells. Neoantigen-specific CD4+ T cells in melanoma were reported to show diverse differentiation states.

The library was built by means of the immunoSEQ multiplex PCR assay. Entries here come from immuneACCESS through TCRdb and include only in-frame sequences with V and J called. Some clones fail to appear in such tables; in the studies checked, an unresolved V gene covers under half of the shortfall, and the cause of the remainder is unknown. For this sample the table gives 52,000 or so clones, of which nearly 70% were detected only once. The top ten clones comprise about 5% of the sample. Donors were patients with melanoma. Trimming removed 5 bases from V and 5 bases from J, leaving 22 bases between the germline ends. The CDR3 numbers 16 residues from cysteine through phenylalanine. Only the CDR3 DNA stays, 48 bases, in frame from base 1. The germline V gene supplies CDR1 SGHTA and CDR2 FQGNSA. This clone has only a few counts. The target of this receptor is not known. No quality values exist for individual bases; no much larger clone is one base distant.

The V gene is TRBV7-2 and the J gene is TRBJ2-7; the D segment could be TRBD1, given 6 matching bases. The clonotype comes from a human donor with melanoma. The sequenced sample consisted of tumor tissue. The bases are TGTGCCAGCAGCATCGAGGCGTGGGGGCCGAAGAACGAGCAGTACTTC. Its coded protein is CASSIEAWGPKNEQYF.